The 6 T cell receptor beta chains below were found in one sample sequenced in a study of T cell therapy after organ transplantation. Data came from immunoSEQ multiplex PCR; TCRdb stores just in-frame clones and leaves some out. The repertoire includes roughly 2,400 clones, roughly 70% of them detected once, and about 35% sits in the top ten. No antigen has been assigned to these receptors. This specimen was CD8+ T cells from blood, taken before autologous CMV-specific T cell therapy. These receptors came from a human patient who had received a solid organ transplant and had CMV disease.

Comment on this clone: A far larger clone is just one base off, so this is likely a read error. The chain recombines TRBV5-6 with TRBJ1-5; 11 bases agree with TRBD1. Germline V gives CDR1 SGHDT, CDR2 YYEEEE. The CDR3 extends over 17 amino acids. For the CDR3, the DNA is TGTGCCAGCAGCTCCTCCACGGACAGGGGGCTGGGGCAGCCCCGGCATTTT. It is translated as CASSSSTDRGLGQPRHF.

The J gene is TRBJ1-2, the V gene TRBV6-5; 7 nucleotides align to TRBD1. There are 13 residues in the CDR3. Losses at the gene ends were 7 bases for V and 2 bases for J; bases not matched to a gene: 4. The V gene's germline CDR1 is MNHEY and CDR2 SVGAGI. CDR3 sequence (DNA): TGTGCCAGCAAGAGGGACAGAAACTATGGCTACACCTTC. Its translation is CASKRDRNYGYTF.

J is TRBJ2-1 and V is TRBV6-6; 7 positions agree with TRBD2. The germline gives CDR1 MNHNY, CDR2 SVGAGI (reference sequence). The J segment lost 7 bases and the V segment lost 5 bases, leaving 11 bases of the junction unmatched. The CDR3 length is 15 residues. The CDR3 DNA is TGTGCCAGCAGTCTTTGGGCGGGAGTGGGGAATGAGCAGTTCTTC. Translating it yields CASSLWAGVGNEQFF.

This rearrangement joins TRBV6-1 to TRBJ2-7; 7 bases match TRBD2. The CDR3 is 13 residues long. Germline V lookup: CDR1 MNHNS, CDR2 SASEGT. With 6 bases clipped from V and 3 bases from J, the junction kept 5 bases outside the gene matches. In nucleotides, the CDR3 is TGTGCCAGCAGCTATAGCGGGCTCTACGAGCAGTACTTC. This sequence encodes CASSYSGLYEQYF.

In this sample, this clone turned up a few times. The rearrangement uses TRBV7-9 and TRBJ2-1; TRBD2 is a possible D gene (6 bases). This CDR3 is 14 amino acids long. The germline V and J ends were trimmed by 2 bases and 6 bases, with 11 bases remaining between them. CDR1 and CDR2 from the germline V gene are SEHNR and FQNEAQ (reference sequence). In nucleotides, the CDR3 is TGTGCCAGCAGCTTACCCACTAGCATCAATGAGCAGTTCTTC. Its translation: CASSLPTSINEQFF.

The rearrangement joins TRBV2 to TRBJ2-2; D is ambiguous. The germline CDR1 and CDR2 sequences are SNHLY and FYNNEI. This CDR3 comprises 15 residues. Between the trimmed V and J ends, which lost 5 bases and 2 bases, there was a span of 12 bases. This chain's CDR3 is CASSNRRYNTGELFF. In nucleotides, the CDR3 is TGTGCCAGCAGTAACCGCCGTTATAACACCGGGGAGCTGTTTTTT.